A selection of T cell receptor beta chains follows, all from one sample in a study of Ad26.COV2.S vaccination and SARS-CoV-2 variants. Method: immunoSEQ multiplex PCR; TCRdb's copy keeps in-frame clones and lacks some. The sample holds 400,000 to 450,000 clones; 92% are singletons and the top ten take approximately 1.7%. This specimen was peripheral blood, taken in a trial of Ad26.COV2.S vaccine versus placebo. These receptors originate from a person aged 18-60 years who received the Ad26.COV2.S COVID-19 vaccine or a placebo. Each CDR3 is given with its conserved first and last residue. Fields, in order: CDR3 DNA, CDR3 protein, V gene, J gene, clone size, D gene. D genes are given only for firm matches. Some rows have no size entry. The others give once, few or many, or a class for an expanded clone.

cdr3_nt: TGCGCCAGCAGCCAAGGGACTAGCGGGGCTGACAATGAGCAGTTCTTC
cdr3_aa: CASSQGTSGADNEQFF
v_call: TRBV4-3
j_call: TRBJ2-1
clone_size: .
d_call: TRBD2

cdr3_nt: TGCGCCAGCGGGGCGGGGGACGCCAAAAACATTCAGTACTTC
cdr3_aa: CASGAGDAKNIQYF
v_call: TRBV5-1
j_call: TRBJ2-4
clone_size: .
d_call: TRBD2

cdr3_nt: TGTGCCAGCTCACCAAGCCAGGGATACAATCAGCCCCAGCATTTT
cdr3_aa: CASSPSQGYNQPQHF
v_call: TRBV18
j_call: TRBJ1-5
clone_size: .
d_call: .

cdr3_nt: TGTGCCAGCAGCCAAGATGCCCCTCCCAGGGACAGGGAAGAGTGGTTCTTC
cdr3_aa: CASSQDAPPRDREEWFF
v_call: TRBV3-1/TRBV3-2
j_call: TRBJ2-1
clone_size: .
d_call: TRBD1

cdr3_nt: TGTGCCAGCAGCCCCCCCTGGTTGGGGGTCGATCAGCCCCAGCATTTT
cdr3_aa: CASSPPWLGVDQPQHF
v_call: TRBV7-8
j_call: TRBJ1-5
clone_size: .
d_call: .

cdr3_nt: TGTGCCAGCAGCGAAATTAGCGGGGGGGCCTGGGATGAGCAGTTCTTC
cdr3_aa: CASSEISGGAWDEQFF
v_call: TRBV9
j_call: TRBJ2-1
clone_size: .
d_call: TRBD2

cdr3_nt: TGTGCCAGCAGCTTGGCCGGCCGGGGACTTCAACCCCTCCACTTT
cdr3_aa: CASSLAGRGLQPLHF
v_call: TRBV5-8
j_call: TRBJ1-6
clone_size: .
d_call: .

cdr3_nt: TGTGCCAGCAGTTACAGGGGCGCAGGTGTCACCGGGGAGCTGTTTTTT
cdr3_aa: CASSYRGAGVTGELFF
v_call: TRBV6-2/TRBV6-3
j_call: TRBJ2-2
clone_size: .
d_call: .

cdr3_nt: TGTGCCAGCAGCGTAAACAAACATTCGGGGGGCGCCTACTCTGGGGCCAACGTCCTGACTTTC
cdr3_aa: CASSVNKHSGGAYSGANVLTF
v_call: TRBV9
j_call: TRBJ2-6
clone_size: .
d_call: .

cdr3_nt: TGTGCCAGCAGCCAACCGGGCGTCTATGGCTACACCTTC
cdr3_aa: CASSQPGVYGYTF
v_call: TRBV16
j_call: TRBJ1-2
clone_size: .
d_call: .

cdr3_nt: TGTGCCAGCAGCATCGATGTAAACATTCAGTACTTC
cdr3_aa: CASSIDVNIQYF
v_call: TRBV7-8
j_call: TRBJ2-4
clone_size: .
d_call: .

cdr3_nt: TGCAGTGCTAGAATCGGGGATACGCAGTATTTT
cdr3_aa: CSARIGDTQYF
v_call: TRBV20-1
j_call: TRBJ2-3
clone_size: .
d_call: .

cdr3_nt: TGTGCCAGCAGCGGACCTTACAATGAGCAGTTCTTC
cdr3_aa: CASSGPYNEQFF
v_call: TRBV3-1/TRBV3-2
j_call: TRBJ2-1
clone_size: .
d_call: .

cdr3_nt: TGTGCCAGCAGCTTAGTCGGACAATCCAATGAGCAGTTCTTC
cdr3_aa: CASSLVGQSNEQFF
v_call: TRBV11-2
j_call: TRBJ2-1
clone_size: .
d_call: .

cdr3_nt: TGTGCCAGCAGCCCCGGAGGAGGGGGGGAGCTGTTTTTT
cdr3_aa: CASSPGGGGELFF
v_call: TRBV7-9
j_call: TRBJ2-2
clone_size: .
d_call: .

cdr3_nt: TGTGCCAGCAGTACACCCGGGACAGGGGGACGCGAGCAGTACTTC
cdr3_aa: CASSTPGTGGREQYF
v_call: TRBV27
j_call: TRBJ2-7
clone_size: .
d_call: TRBD1

cdr3_nt: TGTGCCAGCAGTTTAATGGGGTTGAACACTGAAGCTTTCTTT
cdr3_aa: CASSLMGLNTEAFF
v_call: TRBV27
j_call: TRBJ1-1
clone_size: .
d_call: .

cdr3_nt: TGCGCCAGCAGCCAAGACCCACCCGGGGGGGTCCAAGAGACCCAGTACTTC
cdr3_aa: CASSQDPPGGVQETQYF
v_call: TRBV4-3
j_call: TRBJ2-5
clone_size: few
d_call: TRBD2

cdr3_nt: TGTGCCAGCACCTTCAGCCCCCCCTATACGAACACCGGGGAGCTGTTTTTT
cdr3_aa: CASTFSPPYTNTGELFF
v_call: TRBV27
j_call: TRBJ2-2
clone_size: once
d_call: .

cdr3_nt: TGTGCCAGCAGCTTTGCATGGATGTCCGACAATGGCTACACCTTC
cdr3_aa: CASSFAWMSDNGYTF
v_call: TRBV11-2
j_call: TRBJ1-2
clone_size: .
d_call: .

cdr3_nt: TGTGCCTGGGATCCAGGGGTTAACTATGGCTACACCTTC
cdr3_aa: CAWDPGVNYGYTF
v_call: TRBV30
j_call: TRBJ1-2
clone_size: .
d_call: .

cdr3_nt: TGTGCCAGCAGCTTAGGGGCACTTCAGCATTTT
cdr3_aa: CASSLGALQHF
v_call: TRBV7-2
j_call: TRBJ1-5
clone_size: .
d_call: .

cdr3_nt: TGTGCCAGCAGTGAAGCGCGACCGGGACAGGGGGATGAGCAGTTCTTC
cdr3_aa: CASSEARPGQGDEQFF
v_call: TRBV6-1
j_call: TRBJ2-1
clone_size: .
d_call: TRBD1

cdr3_nt: TGCGGGACTAGCGGGGGGGGCAGCGTGTACAATGAGCAGTTCTTC
cdr3_aa: CGTSGGGSVYNEQFF
v_call: TRBV29-1
j_call: TRBJ2-1
clone_size: .
d_call: TRBD2

cdr3_nt: TGTGCCAGCAACAGGGGGGTAGGGCAGCCCCAGCATTTT
cdr3_aa: CASNRGVGQPQHF
v_call: TRBV7-9
j_call: TRBJ1-5
clone_size: .
d_call: TRBD1

cdr3_nt: TGCGCCAGCAGCCAAGAGGGCGGGGCCCAGTACTTC
cdr3_aa: CASSQEGGAQYF
v_call: TRBV4-3
j_call: TRBJ2-5
clone_size: .
d_call: .

cdr3_nt: TGTGCCAGCACCTCTGGCGGACTAGGGGGGGAGACCCAGTACTTC
cdr3_aa: CASTSGGLGGETQYF
v_call: TRBV5-6
j_call: TRBJ2-5
clone_size: .
d_call: .